The T cell receptor (beta chain) under discussion was sequenced for a study of beta chain features in type 1 diabetes. This clone was recorded a few times. Its antigen remains unidentified. The isolated RNA, all of it, was reverse transcribed, so expressed TCRB transcripts were what got sequenced. Generated by immunoSEQ multiplex PCR, the TCRdb table keeps only in-frame clones and is missing some. Counted here are about 110,000 clones, 40% occurring once; the ten biggest clones make up approximately 0.065%. Sorting of CD4+ naive, central memory, regulatory and stem cell-like memory cells was performed via CD45RO/CCR7/CD25/CD127/CD95/CD27. Purity exceeded 98% in all sorted populations. CDR1 and CDR2 (germline): MNHEY, SMNVEV (reference sequence). The CDR3 consists of 13 residues. The V and J ends lost 4 bases and 3 bases respectively, with 10 bases between them. Study results and caveats: Within patients, naive, central memory and Treg TCRB repertoires seemed more similar than within healthy donors. Shorter TCRB CDR3s, moderately but significantly so, marked every one of the four CD4+ subsets in Type 1 diabetes patients.

Sequencing was performed on stem cell memory CD4+ T cells from blood. The TCR was taken from a woman younger than 35 in good health. The J gene is TRBJ2-7, the V gene TRBV27; D call uncertain. This chain's CDR3 is CASSYARYYEQYF. The CDR3 bases are TGTGCCAGCAGTTATGCCAGATACTACGAGCAGTACTTC.